The source of this T cell receptor (beta chain) is a study of T cell responses to AZD1222 COVID-19 vaccine. Here immunoSEQ multiplex PCR was the method, and the copy in TCRdb shows in-frame clones only, minus some. The top ten hold about 6.5% of the sample, which has 110,000 or so clones, about 87% seen once. The CDR3 spans 14 residues. CDR1 SGHNT and CDR2 YYREEE come from the germline V gene (reference sequence). V shed 0 bases and J shed 7 bases, with 13 bases lying between them. The sequence was collected from an adult who received the AZD1222 COVID-19 vaccine. The specimen was peripheral blood, collected 28 days after the second AZD1222 dose. V usage is TRBV5-4 and J usage is TRBJ1-2; possibly TRBD1 for D (5 bases). CDR3 protein: CASSLVPWDAGYTF. In DNA, the CDR3 is TGTGCCAGCAGCTTGGTTCCGTGGGACGCTGGCTACACCTTC.